This entry lists 21 T cell receptor beta chains sequenced from one sample in a study of T cells in Graves' hyperthyroidism and ophthalmopathy. TCR beta CDR3 regions were amplified from RNA. The HTBI primer set drove a first-round RT-PCR of the TCR CDR3. Using its own MiXCR run on the multiplex PCR reads, TCRdb lists one record per CDR3 protein. Counted here are a few hundred thousand distinct CDR3 sequences, approximately 13% occurring once; the ten biggest clones make up 5.3%. Sequenced: blood. These TCRs come from a young woman with Graves' hyperthyroidism.

This clonotype was seen repeatedly, ten times or more. The chain recombines TRBV27 with TRBJ2-5; TRBD2 matches 9 bases. Trimming took 5 bases from V and 5 from J; bases not matched to a gene: 12. CDR1 MNHEY and CDR2 SMNVEV come from the germline V gene (reference sequence). The CDR3 is made up of 16 amino acids. CDR3 sequence reads: CASSPTGRGRAETQYF. CDR3 coding DNA: TGTGCCAGCAGTCCAACCGGGCGCGGGAGGGCGGAGACCCAGTACTTC.

This clonotype was detected a few times. V is TRBV6-1 and J is TRBJ1-5, with D uncertain. V was trimmed by 5 bases and J by 7 bases, leaving 12 bases between them. Germline V gives CDR1 MNHNS, CDR2 SASEGT. This CDR3 is 13 amino acids long. Written as DNA, the CDR3 is TGTGCCAGCAGTACCGAAGTGGGCCAGCCCCAGCATTTT. It specifies CASSTEVGQPQHF.

This clonotype was detected ten times or more. The chain recombines TRBV12-3 or TRBV12-4 with TRBJ2-7, with D perhaps matching TRBD2 (5 bases). CDR3 length equals 13 residues. With 6 bases removed from V and 4 bases from J, the gap between germline ends came to 13 bases. Written as DNA, the CDR3 is TGTGCCAGCAGCCCCCCGGGGTGGTACGAGCAGTACTTC. The encoded protein is CASSPPGWYEQYF.

This clonotype was seen repeatedly, ten times or more. The chain combines TRBV13 with TRBJ2-2; no definite D call. Trimming shortened V by 2 bases and J by 1 base, and 8 bases separated the two germline ends. CDR1 and CDR2 from the germline V gene are PRHDT and FYEKMQ (reference sequence). The CDR3 contains 15 residues. The CDR3 bases are TGTGCCAGCAGCTTATTCAGGCAGAACACCGGGGAGCTGTTTTTT. It translates to CASSLFRQNTGELFF.

This clonotype was observed at least ten times. The V gene is TRBV20-1, the J gene TRBJ1-1; the D gene is possibly TRBD1 (5 bases). Trimming stripped 3 bases from V and 4 bases from J, with 12 bases between. The CDR3 totals 13 residues. CDR1 is DFQATT, CDR2 SNEGSKA, per germline (reference sequence). The CDR3 reads CSASRGRATEAFF. The CDR3 DNA reads as TGCAGTGCTAGTCGCGGCAGGGCCACTGAAGCTTTCTTT.

This clonotype was detected ten times or more. This chain connects TRBV4-2 to TRBJ1-2; D gene unclear. The CDR3 has 15 residues. Trimming cost V 0 bases and J 0 bases, with 8 bases left between them. Germline-derived CDR1 and CDR2 are LGHNA and YNFKEQ. The CDR3 nucleotides are TGTGCCAGCAGCCAAGATGACAAGGCTAACTATGGCTACACCTTC. As protein: CASSQDDKANYGYTF.

At least ten counts were recorded for this clonotype. The chain recombines TRBV6-1 with TRBJ2-3; TRBD1 agrees at 8 bases. Per germline, CDR1 MNHNS and CDR2 SASEGT. This CDR3 spans 15 amino acids. V was pared by 7 bases and J by 1 base, with 7 bases of the junction left unmatched. This CDR3 reads CASITPGQGTDTQYF. CDR3 bases: TGTGCCAGCATTACACCGGGACAGGGCACAGATACGCAGTATTTT.

This sequence joins TRBV19 and TRBJ2-1, with 10 bases matching TRBD2. Germline V CDR1 and CDR2: LNHDA, SQIVND (reference sequence). V was pared by 3 bases and J by 12 bases, with 8 bases of the junction left unmatched. The length of the CDR3 is 14 residues. The CDR3 DNA follows: TGTGCCAGTAGTATTAGGCCTAGCGGGAGTGTGCAGTTCTTC. It is translated as CASSIRPSGSVQFF.

This clonotype was seen more than once but under ten times. A read error is possible here, since a much larger clone lies one base away. The CDR3 coding sequence is TGTGCCAGCAGTTACCGGACTAGCGGGAGAGACAATGAGCAGTTCTTC. This sequence encodes CASSYRTSGRDNEQFF. The V gene is TRBV6-6, the J gene TRBJ2-1, with TRBD2 matching 13 bases. Germline CDR1 and CDR2: MNHNY and SVGAGI (reference sequence). The J segment lost 5 bases and the V segment lost 2 bases, leaving 3 bases of the junction unmatched. The CDR3 covers 16 residues.

In this sample, this clonotype turned up many times. The V gene is TRBV27, the J gene TRBJ2-5, with D possibly TRBD2 on 6 matching bases. CDR1 is MNHEY and CDR2 is SMNVEV in the germline V gene (reference sequence). The CDR3 consists of 14 residues. V lost 5 bases and J 3 bases, leaving 13 bases between the germline ends. CDR3 DNA sequence: TGTGCCAGCAGTAAGACTAGTGAGGAAGAGACCCAGTACTTC. The encoded protein is CASSKTSEEETQYF.

This clonotype was counted only a few times. This rearrangement joins TRBV29-1 to TRBJ1-5; 7 nucleotides agree with TRBD1. The trim removed 7 bases at V and 6 bases at J, leaving 12 bases unmatched. The V gene's germline CDR1 is SQVTM and CDR2 ANQGSEA. The CDR3 has 14 residues. The CDR3 is CSAVQGEWGQPQHF. CDR3 DNA sequence: TGCAGCGCGGTTCAGGGGGAGTGGGGTCAGCCCCAGCATTTT.

This clonotype appeared a few times. Without the conserved terminal phenylalanine or tryptophan, this CDR3 likely stems from a read error. The gene calls are TRBV24-1 and TRBJ2-7; 7 nucleotides agree with TRBD2. Trimming removed 4 bases from V and 0 bases from J; junction bases left unmatched: 8. This CDR3 is 16 amino acids long. The germline V gene has CDR1 KGHDR and CDR2 SFDVKD. The CDR3, as DNA: TGTGCCACCAGTGAACCCGGACTAGTCCGCTCCTACGAGCAGTACCTC. This translates into CATSEPGLVRSYEQYL.

Comments on this clonotype: Just one base apart from a much larger clone, this may be a read error. The chain is built from TRBV5-1 and TRBJ2-7; D is uncertain. V lost 4 bases and J 3 bases, leaving 23 bases between the germline ends. The CDR3 has 17 residues. CDR1 SGHRS and CDR2 YFSETQ come from the germline V gene. CDR3 sequence: CASSGRGPIGSGYEQYF. The DNA for the CDR3 is TGCGCCAGCAGCGGCCGTGGGCCTATAGGATCCGGCTACGAGCAGTACTTC.

CDR3: CASSQEVRATNYGYTF. The CDR3 bases are TGCGCCAGCAGCCAAGAAGTCAGGGCCACTAACTATGGCTACACCTTC. V usage is TRBV4-3 and J usage is TRBJ1-2; possibly TRBD1 for D (5 bases). Trimming stripped 0 bases from V and 0 bases from J, with 11 bases between. This CDR3 region has 16 residues. The V gene's germline CDR1 is LGHNA and CDR2 YSLEER.

The table lists this clonotype with a few counts. CDR3 DNA: TGTGCCAGTAGTACGCGACAGGGGGCTAGCAATCAGCCCCAGCATTTT. Translation: CASSTRQGASNQPQHF. The V and J genes are TRBV19 and TRBJ1-5; 10 nucleotides line up with TRBD1. Trimming took 4 bases from V and 0 from J; bases not matched to a gene: 3. The CDR3 runs 16 residues. CDR1 and CDR2 from the germline V gene are LNHDA and SQIVND (reference sequence).

Only a few counts were recorded for this clonotype. The chain carries TRBV4-1 and TRBJ1-5; TRBD1 matches 7 bases. Germline V gene data show CDR1 as MGHRA and CDR2 as YSYEKL. Trimming at V came to 3 bases and at J to 1 base, leaving 6 bases not matched to a gene. The CDR3 has 16 residues. Written as DNA, the CDR3 is TGCGCCAGCAGCCAGGGCAGGGGGGGGAGCAATCAGCCCCAGCATTTT. Encoded protein: CASSQGRGGSNQPQHF.

This clonotype was recorded at least ten times. This chain joins TRBV5-6 and TRBJ1-5; D might be TRBD1 (5 bases). In germline, CDR1 is SGHDT, CDR2 YYEEEE. Trimming took off 2 bases at V and 3 bases at J, with 12 bases between the two ends. This CDR3 has 15 residues. The CDR3 reads CASSLGVNDNQPQHF. The DNA for the CDR3 is TGTGCCAGCAGCTTAGGGGTTAACGACAATCAGCCCCAGCATTTT.

This clonotype was counted at least ten times. The chain recombines TRBV6-2 or TRBV6-3 with TRBJ1-5; possible D gene TRBD1, 6 bases. Germline V gives CDR1 MNHEY, CDR2 SVGEGT. The CDR3 spans 13 residues. Trimming removed 7 bases from V and 4 bases from J, with 11 bases in between. CDR3 in amino acids: CASTGGQNQPQHF. The CDR3 DNA is TGTGCCAGCACGGGGGGGCAAAATCAGCCCCAGCATTTT.

This clonotype was counted ten times or more. In DNA form, the CDR3 reads TGTGCCAGCAGTTACGAGAGCGGTATGCGCAATCAGCCCCAGCATTTT. Translation gives CASSYESGMRNQPQHF. The chain recombines TRBV6-2 or TRBV6-3 with TRBJ1-5; no definite D call. V was clipped by 2 bases and J by 2 bases, with 13 bases between them. Germline assignment: CDR1 MNHEY and CDR2 SVGEGT. The CDR3 length is 16 residues.

This clonotype was observed at least ten times. This rearrangement joins TRBV20-1 to TRBJ1-5; D unresolved. This CDR3 has 13 residues. CDR1 and CDR2 (germline): DFQATT, SNEGSKA (reference sequence). Trimming took 0 bases from V and 8 from J, leaving 11 bases between them. This CDR3 reads CSARDGPGKPQHF. The CDR3 nucleotides read TGCAGTGCTAGAGATGGCCCGGGAAAGCCCCAGCATTTT.

This clonotype was counted many times. The chain uses TRBV27 and TRBJ2-1; perhaps TRBD2 as D (5 bases). The CDR3 is 15 residues long. Germline V gives CDR1 MNHEY, CDR2 SMNVEV (reference sequence). V was pared by 2 bases and J by 0 bases, with 8 bases between. The DNA for the CDR3 is TGTGCCAGCAGTTTACTCACTAGCTCCTACAATGAGCAGTTCTTC. This translates into CASSLLTSSYNEQFF.